This T cell receptor (beta chain) was identified in a study of blood T cell repertoires in COVID-19. Germline values: CDR1 SGHRS, CDR2 YFSETQ. The V and J ends lost 0 bases and 4 bases respectively, with 10 bases between them. This CDR3 has 15 residues. Data came from immunoSEQ multiplex PCR; TCRdb stores just in-frame clones and leaves some out. The sample has approximately 150,000 clones, approximately 86% seen once. Sequencing was performed on peripheral blood. The gene calls are TRBV5-1 and TRBJ2-2; a possible D gene is TRBD1 (6 bases). This clonotype was sampled from a woman in her fifties or sixties who had recovered from COVID-19. The CDR3 protein is CASSLDGGSTGELFF. CDR3 sequence (DNA): TGCGCCAGCAGCTTGGATGGGGGCTCCACCGGGGAGCTGTTTTTT.